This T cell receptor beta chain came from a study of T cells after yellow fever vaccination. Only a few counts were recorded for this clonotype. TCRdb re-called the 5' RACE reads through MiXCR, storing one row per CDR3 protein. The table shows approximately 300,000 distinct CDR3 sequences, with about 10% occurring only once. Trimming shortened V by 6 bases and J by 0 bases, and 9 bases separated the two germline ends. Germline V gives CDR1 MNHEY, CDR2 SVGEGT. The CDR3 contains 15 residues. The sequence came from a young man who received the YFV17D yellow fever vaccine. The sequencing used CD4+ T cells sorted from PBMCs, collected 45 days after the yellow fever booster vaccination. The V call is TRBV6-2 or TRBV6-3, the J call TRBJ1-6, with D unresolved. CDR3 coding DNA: TGTGCCAGCAGACTGCAGAGCTCCTATAATTCACCCCTCCACTTT. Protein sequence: CASRLQSSYNSPLHF.